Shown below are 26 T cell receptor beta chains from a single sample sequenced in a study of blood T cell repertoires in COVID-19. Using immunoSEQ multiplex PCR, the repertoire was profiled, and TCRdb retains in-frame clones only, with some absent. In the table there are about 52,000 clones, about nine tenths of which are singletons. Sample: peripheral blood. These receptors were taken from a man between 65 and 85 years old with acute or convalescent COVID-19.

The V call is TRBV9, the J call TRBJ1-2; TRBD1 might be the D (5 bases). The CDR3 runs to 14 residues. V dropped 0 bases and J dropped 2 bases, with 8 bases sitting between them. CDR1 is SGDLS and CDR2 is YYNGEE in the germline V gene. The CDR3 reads CASSVVPGNYGYTF. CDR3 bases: TGTGCCAGCAGCGTAGTCCCAGGGAACTATGGCTACACCTTC.

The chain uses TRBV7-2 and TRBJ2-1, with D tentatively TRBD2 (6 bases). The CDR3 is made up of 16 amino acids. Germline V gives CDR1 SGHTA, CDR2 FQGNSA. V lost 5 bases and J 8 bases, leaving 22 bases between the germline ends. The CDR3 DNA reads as TGTGCCAGCAGCCACTCAGGTAGCGGTATAACGTATGAGCAGTTCTTC. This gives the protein CASSHSGSGITYEQFF.

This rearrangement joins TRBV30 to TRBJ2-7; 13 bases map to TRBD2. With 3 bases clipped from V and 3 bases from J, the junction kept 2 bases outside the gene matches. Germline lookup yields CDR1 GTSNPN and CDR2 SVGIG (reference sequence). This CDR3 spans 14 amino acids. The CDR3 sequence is CAWRGLAGNYEQYF. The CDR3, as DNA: TGTGCCTGGAGGGGACTAGCGGGAAACTACGAGCAGTACTTC. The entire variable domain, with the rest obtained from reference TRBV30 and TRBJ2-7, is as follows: SQTIHQWPATLVQPVGSPLSLECTVEGTSNPNLYWYRQAAGRGLQLLFYSVGIGQISSEVPQNLSASRPQDRQFILSSKKLLLSDSGFYLCAWRGLAGNYEQYFGPGTRLTVT.

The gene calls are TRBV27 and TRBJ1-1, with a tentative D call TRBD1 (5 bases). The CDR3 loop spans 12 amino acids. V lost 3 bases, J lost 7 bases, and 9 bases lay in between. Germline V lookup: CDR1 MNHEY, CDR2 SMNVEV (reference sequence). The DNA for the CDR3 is TGTGCCAGCAGTTTTGCTCAGGGTGAAGCTTTCTTT. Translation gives CASSFAQGEAFF.

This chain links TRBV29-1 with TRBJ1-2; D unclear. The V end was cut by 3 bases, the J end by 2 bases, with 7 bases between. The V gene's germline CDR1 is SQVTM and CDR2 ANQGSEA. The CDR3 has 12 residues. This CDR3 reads CSVDGLNYGYTF. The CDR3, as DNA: TGCAGCGTTGATGGGCTAAACTATGGCTACACCTTC.

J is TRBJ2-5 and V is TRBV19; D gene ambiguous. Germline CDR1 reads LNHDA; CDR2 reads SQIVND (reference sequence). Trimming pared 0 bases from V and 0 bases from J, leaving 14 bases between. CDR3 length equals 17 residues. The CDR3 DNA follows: TGTGCCAGTAGTATAGATCCCGTCAGTTACGACCAAGAGACCCAGTACTTC. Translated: CASSIDPVSYDQETQYF.

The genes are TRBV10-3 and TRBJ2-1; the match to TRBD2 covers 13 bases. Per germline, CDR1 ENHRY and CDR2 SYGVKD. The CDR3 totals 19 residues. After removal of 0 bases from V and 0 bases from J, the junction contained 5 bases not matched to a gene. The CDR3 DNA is TGTGCCATCAGTGAGTCGACTAGCGGGGGGCTAAGCTCCTACAATGAGCAGTTCTTC. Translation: CAISESTSGGLSSYNEQFF.

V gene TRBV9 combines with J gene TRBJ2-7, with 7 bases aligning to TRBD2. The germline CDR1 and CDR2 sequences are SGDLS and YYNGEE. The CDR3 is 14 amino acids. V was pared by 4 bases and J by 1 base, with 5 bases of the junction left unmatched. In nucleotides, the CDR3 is TGTGCCAGCAGCCGGGGGGAGGGTTCCTACGAGCAGTACTTC. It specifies CASSRGEGSYEQYF.

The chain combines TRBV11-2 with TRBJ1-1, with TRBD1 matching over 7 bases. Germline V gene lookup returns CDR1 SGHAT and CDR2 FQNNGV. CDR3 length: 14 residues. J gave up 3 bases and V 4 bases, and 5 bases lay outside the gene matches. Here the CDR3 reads CASSSAQGYTEAFF. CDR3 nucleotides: TGTGCCAGCAGCTCCGCACAGGGGTACACTGAAGCTTTCTTT.

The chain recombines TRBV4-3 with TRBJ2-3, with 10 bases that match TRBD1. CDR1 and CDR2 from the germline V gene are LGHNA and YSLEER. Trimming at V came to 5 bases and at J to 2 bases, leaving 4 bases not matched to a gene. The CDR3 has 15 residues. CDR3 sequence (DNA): TGCGCCAGCAGCGCTGGGACAGGGGACACAGATACGCAGTATTTT. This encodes CASSAGTGDTDTQYF.

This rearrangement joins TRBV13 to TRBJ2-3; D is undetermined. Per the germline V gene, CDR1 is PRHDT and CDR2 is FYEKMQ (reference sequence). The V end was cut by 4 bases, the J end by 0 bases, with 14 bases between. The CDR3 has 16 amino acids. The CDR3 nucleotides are TGTGCCAGCAGCTCCGACCGACACGGTAGCACAGATACGCAGTATTTT. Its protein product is CASSSDRHGSTDTQYF. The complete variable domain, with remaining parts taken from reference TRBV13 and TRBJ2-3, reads AAGVIQSPRHLIKEKRETATLKCYPIPRHDTVYWYQQGPGQDPQFLISFYEKMQSDKGSIPDRFSAQQFSDYHSELNMSSLELGDSALYFCASSSDRHGSTDTQYFGPGTRLTVL.

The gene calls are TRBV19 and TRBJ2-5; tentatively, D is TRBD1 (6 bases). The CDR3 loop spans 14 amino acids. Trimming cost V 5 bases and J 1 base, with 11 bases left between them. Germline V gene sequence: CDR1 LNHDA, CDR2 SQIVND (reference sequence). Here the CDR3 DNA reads TGTGCCAGTAGTTTCCGGGACACCCAAGAGACCCAGTACTTC. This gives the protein CASSFRDTQETQYF.

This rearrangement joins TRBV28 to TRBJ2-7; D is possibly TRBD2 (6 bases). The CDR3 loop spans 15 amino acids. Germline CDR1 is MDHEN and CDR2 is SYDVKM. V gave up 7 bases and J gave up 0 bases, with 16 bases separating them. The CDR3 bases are TGTGCCAGCATGGACTACAGGTTAGGCTCCTACGAGCAGTACGTC. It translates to CASMDYRLGSYEQYV.

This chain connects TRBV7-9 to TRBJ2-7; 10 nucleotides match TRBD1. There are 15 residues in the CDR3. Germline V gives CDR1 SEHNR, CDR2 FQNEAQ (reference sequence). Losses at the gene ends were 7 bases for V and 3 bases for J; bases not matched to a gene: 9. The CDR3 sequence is CASTSPGTGVYEQYV. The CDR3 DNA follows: TGTGCCAGCACCTCCCCCGGGACAGGGGTCTACGAGCAGTACGTC.

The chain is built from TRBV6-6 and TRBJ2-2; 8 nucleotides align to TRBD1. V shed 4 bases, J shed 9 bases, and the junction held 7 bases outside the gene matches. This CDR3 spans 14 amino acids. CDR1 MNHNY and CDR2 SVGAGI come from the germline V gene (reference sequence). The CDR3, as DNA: TGTGCCAGCAGTTCGGACAGGGACTGGCGGGAGCTGTTTTTT. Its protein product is CASSSDRDWRELFF.

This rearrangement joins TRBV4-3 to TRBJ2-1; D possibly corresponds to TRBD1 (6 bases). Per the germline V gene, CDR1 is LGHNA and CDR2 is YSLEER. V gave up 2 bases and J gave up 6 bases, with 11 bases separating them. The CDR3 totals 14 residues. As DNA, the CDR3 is TGCGCCAGCAGCCAAAGTTGGGGGCCCAATGAGCAGTTCTTC. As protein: CASSQSWGPNEQFF.

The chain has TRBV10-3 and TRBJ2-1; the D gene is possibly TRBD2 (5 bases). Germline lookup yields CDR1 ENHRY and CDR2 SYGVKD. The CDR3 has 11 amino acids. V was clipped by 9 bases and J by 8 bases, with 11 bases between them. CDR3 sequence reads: CAIGMRDEQFF. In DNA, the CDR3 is TGTGCCATTGGGATGAGGGATGAGCAGTTCTTC.

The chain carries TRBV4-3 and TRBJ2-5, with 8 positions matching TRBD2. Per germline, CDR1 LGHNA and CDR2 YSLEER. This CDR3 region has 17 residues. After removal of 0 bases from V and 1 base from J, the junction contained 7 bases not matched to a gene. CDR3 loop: CASSQDAGRGGQETQYF. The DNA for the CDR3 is TGCGCCAGCAGCCAAGATGCCGGACGGGGGGGCCAAGAGACCCAGTACTTC.

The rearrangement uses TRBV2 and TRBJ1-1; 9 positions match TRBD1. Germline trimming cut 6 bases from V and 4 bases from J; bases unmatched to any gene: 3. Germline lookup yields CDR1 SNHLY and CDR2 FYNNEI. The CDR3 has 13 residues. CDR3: CASRDRGTTEAFF. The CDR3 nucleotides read TGTGCCAGCAGGGACAGGGGTACCACTGAAGCTTTCTTT.

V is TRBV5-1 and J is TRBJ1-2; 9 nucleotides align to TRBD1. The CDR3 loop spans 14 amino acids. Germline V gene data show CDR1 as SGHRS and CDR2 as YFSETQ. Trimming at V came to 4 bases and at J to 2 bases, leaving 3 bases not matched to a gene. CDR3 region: CASSADRGNYGYTF. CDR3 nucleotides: TGCGCCAGCAGCGCCGACAGGGGGAACTATGGCTACACCTTC.

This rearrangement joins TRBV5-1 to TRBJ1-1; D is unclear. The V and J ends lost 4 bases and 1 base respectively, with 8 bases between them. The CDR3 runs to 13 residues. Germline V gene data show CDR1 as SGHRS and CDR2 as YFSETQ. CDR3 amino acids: CASSPVRNTEAFF. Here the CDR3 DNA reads TGCGCCAGCAGCCCGGTAAGGAACACTGAAGCTTTCTTT. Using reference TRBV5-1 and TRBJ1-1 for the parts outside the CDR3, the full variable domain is KAGVTQTPRYLIKTRGQQVTLSCSPISGHRSVSWYQQTPGQGLQFLFEYFSETQRNKGNFPGRFSGRQFSNSRSEMNVSTLELGDSALYLCASSPVRNTEAFFGQGTRLTVV.

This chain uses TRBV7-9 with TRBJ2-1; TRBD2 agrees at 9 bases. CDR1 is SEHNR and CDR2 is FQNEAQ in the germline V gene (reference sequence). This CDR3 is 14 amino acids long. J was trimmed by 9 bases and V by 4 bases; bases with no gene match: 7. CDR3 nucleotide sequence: TGTGCCAGCAGCTCTGGCGGGGGGGCCGGTGAGCAGTTCTTC. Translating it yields CASSSGGGAGEQFF.

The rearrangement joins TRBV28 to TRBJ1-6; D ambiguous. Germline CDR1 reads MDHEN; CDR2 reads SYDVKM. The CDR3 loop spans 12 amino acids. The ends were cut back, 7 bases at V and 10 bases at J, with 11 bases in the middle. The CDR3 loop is CASIRGVSPLHF. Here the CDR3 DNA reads TGTGCCAGCATTCGTGGAGTCTCACCCCTCCACTTT.

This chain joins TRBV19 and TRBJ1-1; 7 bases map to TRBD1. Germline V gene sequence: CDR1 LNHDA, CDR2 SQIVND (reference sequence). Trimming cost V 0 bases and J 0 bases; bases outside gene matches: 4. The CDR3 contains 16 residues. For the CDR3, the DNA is TGTGCCAGTAGTATAGATGGGACAGCGATGAACACTGAAGCTTTCTTT. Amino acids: CASSIDGTAMNTEAFF.

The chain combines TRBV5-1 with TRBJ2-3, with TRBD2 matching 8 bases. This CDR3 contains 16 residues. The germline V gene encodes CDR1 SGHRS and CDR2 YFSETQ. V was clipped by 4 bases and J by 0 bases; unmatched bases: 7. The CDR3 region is CASSGGSGVSTDTQYF. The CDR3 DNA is TGCGCCAGCAGCGGGGGTAGCGGGGTAAGCACAGATACGCAGTATTTT.

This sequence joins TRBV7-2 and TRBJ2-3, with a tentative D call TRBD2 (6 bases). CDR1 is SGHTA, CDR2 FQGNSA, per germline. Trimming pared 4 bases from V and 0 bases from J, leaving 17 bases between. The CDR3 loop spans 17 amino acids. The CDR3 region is CASSSAGRQRSTDTQYF. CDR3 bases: TGTGCCAGCAGCTCAGCAGGGAGGCAGCGGAGCACAGATACGCAGTATTTT.